The 8 T cell receptor beta chains reported below all come from one sample, sequenced in a study of cytomegalovirus exposure and HLA in healthy donors. The PCR contained 60 Vbeta and 13 Jbeta primers. TCRdb's copy holds only in-frame clones and misses some; the assay was immunoSEQ multiplex PCR. The sample lists 100,000 or so clones; around 74% were seen once. The sample comprised PBMCs. These receptor sequences come from a woman between 40 and 50 years old in good health and CMV-seronegative.

The gene calls are TRBV11-2 and TRBJ2-1, with 8 bases lining up with TRBD2. Germline V gene sequence: CDR1 SGHAT, CDR2 FQNNGV. V lost 5 bases and J lost 4; bases outside the gene matches: 7. This CDR3 has 15 residues. The DNA for the CDR3 is TGTGCCAGCAGCCGCTTAGCGGGATCTTACAATGAGCAGTTCTTC. Translation gives CASSRLAGSYNEQFF.

The chain recombines TRBV10-3 with TRBJ2-2, with D possibly TRBD2 on 5 matching bases. CDR3 length: 13 amino acids. CDR1 ENHRY and CDR2 SYGVKD come from the germline V gene. Trimming removed 5 bases at V and 4 bases at J, with 8 bases between. This CDR3 is CAISPGITGELFF. The CDR3, as DNA: TGTGCCATCAGTCCCGGGATCACCGGGGAGCTGTTTTTT.

The rearrangement joins TRBV19 to TRBJ2-5; D is possibly TRBD2 (6 bases). Per germline, CDR1 LNHDA and CDR2 SQIVND (reference sequence). This CDR3 spans 14 amino acids. Trimming cost V 1 base and J 4 bases, with 10 bases left between them. The CDR3 protein is CASSIVGGVETQYF. The CDR3 DNA reads as TGTGCCAGTAGTATAGTCGGGGGAGTAGAGACCCAGTACTTC.

CDR3 region: CSVEDGRGVSNEQFF. The DNA of the CDR3 is TGCAGCGTTGAAGATGGACGGGGGGTATCCAATGAGCAGTTCTTC. The J gene is TRBJ2-1, the V gene TRBV29-1, with 7 bases lining up with TRBD2. The CDR3 runs to 15 residues. The trim removed 0 bases at V and 6 bases at J, leaving 8 bases unmatched. The germline gives CDR1 SQVTM, CDR2 ANQGSEA.

V gene TRBV9 combines with J gene TRBJ2-1; the D is unclear. Trimming took off 0 bases at V and 8 bases at J, with 18 bases between the two ends. This CDR3 has 16 amino acids. The germline V gene has CDR1 SGDLS and CDR2 YYNGEE. Here the CDR3 reads CASSVGLSEVLDEQFF. CDR3 in DNA: TGTGCCAGCAGCGTAGGTCTAAGTGAGGTCCTCGATGAGCAGTTCTTC.

The chain joins TRBV4-1 to TRBJ2-1; unclear D gene. CDR1 is MGHRA and CDR2 is YSYEKL in the germline V gene. V was pared by 2 bases and J by 4 bases, with 6 bases between. This CDR3 region has 13 residues. The CDR3 DNA follows: TGCGCCAGCAGCCAAAGTCAGTACAATGAGCAGTTCTTC. It codes for CASSQSQYNEQFF.

This rearrangement joins TRBV6-1 to TRBJ2-3; D remains ambiguous. CDR3 length: 14 amino acids. V was trimmed by 2 bases and J by 0 bases, leaving 6 bases between them. Per germline, CDR1 MNHNS and CDR2 SASEGT. The DNA for the CDR3 is TGTGCCAGCAGTGAATCGGTCAGCACAGATACGCAGTATTTT. It yields the protein CASSESVSTDTQYF.

There are a few counts of this clone. This chain connects TRBV9 to TRBJ1-2; maybe TRBD1 (5 bases). Germline CDR1 and CDR2: SGDLS and YYNGEE. CDR3 length: 14 amino acids. Trimming shortened V by 0 bases and J by 4 bases, and 10 bases separated the two germline ends. CDR3 loop: CASSVDTGPYGYTF. The CDR3 nucleotides read TGTGCCAGCAGCGTAGACACAGGACCCTATGGCTACACCTTC.